The 6 T cell receptor beta chains in this list originate from one sample, sequenced in a study of radiation and T cells in renal cell carcinoma. Produced via immunoSEQ multiplex PCR; TCRdb's table is partial and in-frame only. The sample yields about 59,000 clones, over 70% seen once. The time point is: baseline pretreatment blood. Sample treatment: 15 Gy SBRT to primary tumor, nephrectomy 4 weeks later. Sequencing used blood, obtained from a patient whose treatment included radiotherapy and nephrectomy. All receptors come from a man aged 60 to 75 with renal cell carcinoma.

This clone has only one observation. The chain combines TRBV5-1 with TRBJ2-2, with TRBD2 identical over 8 bases. Germline values: CDR1 SGHRS, CDR2 YFSETQ. Germline trimming cut 0 bases from V and 0 bases from J; bases unmatched to any gene: 4. The CDR3 is 17 amino acids. CDR3 residues: CASSLDPGGANTGELFF. The CDR3 DNA sequence: TGCGCCAGCAGCTTGGACCCCGGGGGGGCGAACACCGGGGAGCTGTTTTTT. The full variable domain, in which reference TRBV5-1 and TRBJ2-2 provide the parts outside the CDR3, is KAGVTQTPRYLIKTRGQQVTLSCSPISGHRSVSWYQQTPGQGLQFLFEYFSETQRNKGNFPGRFSGRQFSNSRSEMNVSTLELGDSALYLCASSLDPGGANTGELFFGEGSRLTVL.

The chain carries TRBV30 and TRBJ2-1; 10 positions agree with TRBD2. V shed 1 base, J shed 10 bases, and the junction held 4 bases outside the gene matches. This CDR3 is built from 13 residues. CDR1 is GTSNPN, CDR2 SVGIG, per germline (reference sequence). CDR3 sequence: CAWSEAGGGEQFF. CDR3 sequence (DNA): TGTGCCTGGAGTGAAGCGGGAGGGGGCGAGCAGTTCTTC.

The V and J genes are TRBV7-9 and TRBJ2-5, with D tentatively TRBD1 (6 bases). Looked up from germline, CDR1 is SEHNR and CDR2 is FQNEAQ (reference sequence). CDR3 size: 15 residues. V shed 1 base and J shed 5 bases, with 14 bases lying between them. CDR3 coding DNA: TGTGCCAGCAGCTTAGGGGGGACATTAGCGGAGACCCAGTACTTC. Translated: CASSLGGTLAETQYF.

The V gene is TRBV5-1, the J gene TRBJ2-3, with D unclear. The CDR3 runs to 13 residues. The V and J ends lost 5 bases and 4 bases respectively, with 11 bases between them. CDR1 and CDR2 from the germline V gene are SGHRS and YFSETQ. The CDR3 region has the DNA TGCGCCAGCAGTGAGGACCGGGCAGATACGCAGTATTTT. This codes for CASSEDRADTQYF. The whole variable domain, remainder taken from reference TRBV5-1 and TRBJ2-3, is KAGVTQTPRYLIKTRGQQVTLSCSPISGHRSVSWYQQTPGQGLQFLFEYFSETQRNKGNFPGRFSGRQFSNSRSEMNVSTLELGDSALYLCASSEDRADTQYFGPGTRLTVL.

The gene calls are TRBV5-1 and TRBJ2-1; 7 bases map to TRBD2. Germline V CDR1 and CDR2: SGHRS, YFSETQ. This CDR3 contains 14 residues. J gave up 9 bases and V 1 base, and 7 bases lay outside the gene matches. CDR3 in DNA: TGCGCCAGCAGCTTGCGAGAACTAGCGAGTGAGCAGTTCTTC. Its protein is CASSLRELASEQFF.

This clone showed up just a few times. This sequence joins TRBV10-2 and TRBJ1-2, with D possibly being TRBD1 (5 bases). Germline lookup yields CDR1 WSHSY and CDR2 SAAADI. The CDR3 totals 15 residues. Between the trimmed V and J ends, which lost 0 bases and 6 bases, there was a span of 14 bases. CDR3 sequence (DNA): TGCGCCAGCAGTGAGTCTATCTCTCTGGGGGATGGCTACACCTTC. This translates into CASSESISLGDGYTF.